This TCR beta chain was found in a study of relationships among human T cell subsets. Study results and limitations: Th1, Th2 and regulatory subsets overlapped substantially in CDR3 sequences. Bead sorting may have left some CD4+CD8+ double-positive cells. T cell counts were not recorded for a couple of pan T samples.

Comments on this clonotype: Its target is unknown.

Germline CDR1 reads PRHDT; CDR2 reads FYEKMQ (reference sequence). The CDR3 length is 16 residues. The V and J ends lost 6 bases and 6 bases respectively, with 18 bases between them. Semiquantitative ARM-PCR amplified T cell receptor alpha and beta CDR3 regions from mRNA. Exponential amplification used communal superprimers after tagged nested gene-specific primers in ARM-PCR. TCRdb re-called the multiplex PCR reads with MiXCR, one entry per CDR3 protein. The repertoire holds approximately 4,300 distinct CDR3 sequences, more than 65% seen once, with 29% in the top ten. Subset-specific monoclonal antibody beads were used to isolate T cell subsets.

This clonotype was sampled from a man aged 35-49 years in good health. The chain is built from TRBV13 and TRBJ1-6; maybe TRBD1 (5 bases). The sequenced sample was total T cells sorted from blood. The CDR3 region has the DNA TGTGCCAGCAGTCGAATAGGAGGGGTCGTTAATTCACCCCTCCACTTT. Its translation: CASSRIGGVVNSPLHF. The whole variable domain, filled in from reference TRBV13 and TRBJ1-6, reads AAGVIQSPRHLIKEKRETATLKCYPIPRHDTVYWYQQGPGQDPQFLISFYEKMQSDKGSIPDRFSAQQFSDYHSELNMSSLELGDSALYFCASSRIGGVVNSPLHFGNGTRLTVT.